The TCR beta chain described here comes from a study of T cell changes during pregnancy in multiple sclerosis. TCRdb's table, derived via immunoSEQ multiplex PCR, lists solely in-frame clones and lacks some. The table shows fewer than 85,000 clones, with 90% to 95% occurring only once. CDR3 size: 15 residues. Losses at the gene ends were 4 bases for V and 8 bases for J; bases not matched to a gene: 8. Germline loops: CDR1 MNHEY, CDR2 SMNVEV (reference sequence). The rearrangement uses TRBV27 and TRBJ1-4; 9 bases line up with TRBD1. The receptor's source is a female donor with multiple sclerosis, enrolled in a pregnancy study. The specimen comprised peripheral blood, sampled in the second trimester of pregnancy. The CDR3 protein is CASSSGTGFREKLFF. The CDR3 region has the DNA TGTGCCAGCAGTTCCGGGACAGGGTTTCGGGAAAAACTGTTTTTT.